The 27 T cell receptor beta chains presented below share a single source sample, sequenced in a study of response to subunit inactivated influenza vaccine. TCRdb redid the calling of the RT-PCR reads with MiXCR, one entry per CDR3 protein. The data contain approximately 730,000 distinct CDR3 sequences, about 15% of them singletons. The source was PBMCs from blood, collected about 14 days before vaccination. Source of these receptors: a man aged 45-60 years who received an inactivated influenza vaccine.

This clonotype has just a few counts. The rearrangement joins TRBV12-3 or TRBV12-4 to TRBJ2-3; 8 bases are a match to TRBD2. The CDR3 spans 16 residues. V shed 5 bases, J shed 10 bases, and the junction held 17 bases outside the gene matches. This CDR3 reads CASSVTGRLAGSAQYF. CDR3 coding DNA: TGTGCCAGCAGTGTCACGGGCCGGCTAGCGGGCTCGGCGCAGTATTTT.

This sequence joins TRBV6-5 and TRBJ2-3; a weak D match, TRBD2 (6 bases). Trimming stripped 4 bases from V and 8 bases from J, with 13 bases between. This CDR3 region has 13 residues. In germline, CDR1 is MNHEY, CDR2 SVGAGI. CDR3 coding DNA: TGTGCCAGCAGTTTCGGGGAGGAAACTACGCAGTATTTT. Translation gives CASSFGEETTQYF.

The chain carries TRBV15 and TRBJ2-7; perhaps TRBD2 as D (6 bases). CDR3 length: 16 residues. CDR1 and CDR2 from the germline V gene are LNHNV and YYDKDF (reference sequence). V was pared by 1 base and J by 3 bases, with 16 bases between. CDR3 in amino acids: CATSRGPGGINYEQYF. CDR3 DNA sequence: TGTGCCACCAGCAGAGGACCCGGGGGAATCAACTACGAGCAGTACTTC.

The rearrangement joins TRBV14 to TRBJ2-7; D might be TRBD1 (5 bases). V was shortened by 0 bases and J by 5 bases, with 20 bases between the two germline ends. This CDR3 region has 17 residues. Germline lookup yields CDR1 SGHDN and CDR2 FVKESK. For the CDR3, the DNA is TGTGCCAGCAGCCAAGACATAGTAAGGACAAGGGCACACGAGCAGTACTTC. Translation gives CASSQDIVRTRAHEQYF. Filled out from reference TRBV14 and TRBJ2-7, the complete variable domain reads EAGVTQFPSHSVIEKGQTVTLRCDPISGHDNLYWYRRVMGKEIKFLLHFVKESKQDESGMPNNRFLAERTGGTYSTLKVQPAELEDSGVYFCASSQDIVRTRAHEQYFGPGTRLTVT.

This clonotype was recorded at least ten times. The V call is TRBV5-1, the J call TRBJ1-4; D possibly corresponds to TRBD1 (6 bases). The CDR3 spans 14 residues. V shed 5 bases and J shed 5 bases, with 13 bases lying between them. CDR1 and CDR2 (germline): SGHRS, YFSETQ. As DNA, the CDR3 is TGCGCCAGCAGAATGGGGGGGCCCAATGAAAAACTGTTTTTT. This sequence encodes CASRMGGPNEKLFF.

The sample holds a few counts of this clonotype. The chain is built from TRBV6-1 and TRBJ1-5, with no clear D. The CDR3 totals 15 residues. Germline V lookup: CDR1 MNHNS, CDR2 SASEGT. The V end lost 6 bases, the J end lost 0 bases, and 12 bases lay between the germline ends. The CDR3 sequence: CASRALRRSNQPQHF. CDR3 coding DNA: TGTGCCAGCAGGGCCCTGAGGCGTAGCAATCAGCCCCAGCATTTT.

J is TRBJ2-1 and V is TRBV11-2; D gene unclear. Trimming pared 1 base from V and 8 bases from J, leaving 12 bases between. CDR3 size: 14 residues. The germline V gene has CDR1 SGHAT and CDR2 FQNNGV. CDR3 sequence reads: CASSLGPGVHEQFF. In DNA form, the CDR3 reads TGTGCCAGCAGCTTAGGTCCGGGTGTCCATGAGCAGTTCTTC.

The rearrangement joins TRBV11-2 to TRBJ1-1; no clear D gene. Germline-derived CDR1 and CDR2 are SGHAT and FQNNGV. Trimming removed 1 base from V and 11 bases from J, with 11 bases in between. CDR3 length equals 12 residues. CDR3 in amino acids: CASSLGATWAFF. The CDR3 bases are TGTGCCAGCAGCTTAGGGGCCACTTGGGCTTTCTTT. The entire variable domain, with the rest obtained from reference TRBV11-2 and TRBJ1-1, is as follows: EAGVAQSPRYKIIEKRQSVAFWCNPISGHATLYWYQQILGQGPKLLIQFQNNGVVDDSQLPKDRFSAERLKGVDSTLKIQPAKLEDSAVYLCASSLGATWAFFGQGTRLTVV.

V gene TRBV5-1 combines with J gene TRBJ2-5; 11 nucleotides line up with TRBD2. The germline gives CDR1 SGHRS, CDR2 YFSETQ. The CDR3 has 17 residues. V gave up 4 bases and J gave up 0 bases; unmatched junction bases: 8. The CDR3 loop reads CASSPRTSGRHQETQYF. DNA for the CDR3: TGCGCCAGCAGCCCAAGGACTAGCGGGCGCCACCAAGAGACCCAGTACTTC. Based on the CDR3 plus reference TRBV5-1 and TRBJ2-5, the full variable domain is KAGVTQTPRYLIKTRGQQVTLSCSPISGHRSVSWYQQTPGQGLQFLFEYFSETQRNKGNFPGRFSGRQFSNSRSEMNVSTLELGDSALYLCASSPRTSGRHQETQYFGPGTRLLVL.

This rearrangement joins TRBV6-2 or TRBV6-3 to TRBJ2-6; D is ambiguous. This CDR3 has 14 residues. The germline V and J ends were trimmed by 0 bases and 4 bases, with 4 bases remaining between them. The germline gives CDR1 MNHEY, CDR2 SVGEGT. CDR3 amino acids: CASSYSPGANVLTF. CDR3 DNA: TGTGCCAGCAGTTACTCGCCCGGGGCCAACGTCCTGACTTTC.

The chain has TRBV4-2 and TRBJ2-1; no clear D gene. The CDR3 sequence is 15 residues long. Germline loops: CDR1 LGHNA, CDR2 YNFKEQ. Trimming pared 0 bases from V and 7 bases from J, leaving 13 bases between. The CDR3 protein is CASSQDRLHSNEQFF. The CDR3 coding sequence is TGTGCCAGCAGCCAAGATCGCCTGCATTCTAATGAGCAGTTCTTC.

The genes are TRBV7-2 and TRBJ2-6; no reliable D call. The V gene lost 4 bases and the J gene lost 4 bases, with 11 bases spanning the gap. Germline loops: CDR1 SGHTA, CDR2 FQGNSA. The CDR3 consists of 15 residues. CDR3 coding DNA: TGTGCCAGCAGCTCCTCTTTATCCGGGGCCAACGTCCTGACTTTC. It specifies CASSSSLSGANVLTF. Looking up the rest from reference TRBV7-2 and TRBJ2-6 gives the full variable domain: GAGVSQSPSNKVTEKGKDVELRCDPISGHTALYWYRQSLGQGLEFLIYFQGNSAPDKSGLPSDRFSAERTGGSVSTLTIQRTQQEDSAVYLCASSSSLSGANVLTFGAGSRLTVL.

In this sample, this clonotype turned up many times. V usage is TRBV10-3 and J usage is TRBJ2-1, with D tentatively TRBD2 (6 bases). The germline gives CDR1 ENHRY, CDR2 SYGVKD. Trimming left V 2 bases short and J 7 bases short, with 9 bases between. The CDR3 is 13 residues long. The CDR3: CAISEAAGNEQFF. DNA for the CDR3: TGTGCCATCAGTGAGGCGGCGGGGAATGAGCAGTTCTTC.

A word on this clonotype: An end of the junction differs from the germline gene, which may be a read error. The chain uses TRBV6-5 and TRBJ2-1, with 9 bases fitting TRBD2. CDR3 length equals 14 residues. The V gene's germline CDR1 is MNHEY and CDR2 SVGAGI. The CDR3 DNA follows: TGTGTCAGCAGTTACGTAGCGGGGGAAGGTGAGCAGTTCTTC. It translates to CVSSYVAGEGEQFF.

The chain's CDR3 is CASSQVPSQGYTEAFF. DNA for the CDR3: TGCGCCAGCAGCCAAGTCCCGTCACAGGGTTACACTGAAGCTTTCTTT. The chain has TRBV4-3 and TRBJ1-1; D is possibly TRBD1 (6 bases). The CDR3 covers 16 residues. From germline, CDR1 is LGHNA and CDR2 YSLEER. The V gene lost 1 base and the J gene lost 3 bases, with 15 bases spanning the gap.

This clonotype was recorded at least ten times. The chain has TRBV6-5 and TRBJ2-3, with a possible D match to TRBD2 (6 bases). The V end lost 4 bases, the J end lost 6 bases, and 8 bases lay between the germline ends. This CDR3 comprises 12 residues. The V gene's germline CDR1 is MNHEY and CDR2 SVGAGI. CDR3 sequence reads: CASSSGVDTQYF. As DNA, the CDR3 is TGTGCCAGCAGTTCGGGAGTGGATACGCAGTATTTT.

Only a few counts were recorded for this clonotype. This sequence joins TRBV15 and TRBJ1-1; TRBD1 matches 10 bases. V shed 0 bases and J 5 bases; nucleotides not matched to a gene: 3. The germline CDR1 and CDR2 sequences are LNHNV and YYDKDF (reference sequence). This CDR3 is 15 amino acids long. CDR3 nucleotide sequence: TGTGCCACCAGCAGAGATAGGACAGGGGGGACTGAAGCTTTCTTT. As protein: CATSRDRTGGTEAFF.

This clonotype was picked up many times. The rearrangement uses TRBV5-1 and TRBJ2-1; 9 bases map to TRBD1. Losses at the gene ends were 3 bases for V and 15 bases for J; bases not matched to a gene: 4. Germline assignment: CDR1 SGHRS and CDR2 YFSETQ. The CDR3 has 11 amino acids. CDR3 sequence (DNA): TGCGCCAGCAGCTCCGGGACAGGGATGTTCTTC. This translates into CASSSGTGMFF.

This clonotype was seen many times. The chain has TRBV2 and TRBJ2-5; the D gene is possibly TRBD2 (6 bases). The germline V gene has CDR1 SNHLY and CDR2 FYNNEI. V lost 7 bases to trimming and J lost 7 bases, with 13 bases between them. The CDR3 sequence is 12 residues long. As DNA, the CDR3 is TGTGCCAGCAACACCGGGAGTGGGACCCAGTACTTC. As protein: CASNTGSGTQYF.

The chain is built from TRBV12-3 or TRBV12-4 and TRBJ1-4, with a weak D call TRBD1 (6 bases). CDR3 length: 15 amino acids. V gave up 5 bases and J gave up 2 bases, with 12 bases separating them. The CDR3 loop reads CASSRRGQTNEKLFF. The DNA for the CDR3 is TGTGCCAGCAGTCGTCGGGGGCAGACTAATGAAAAACTGTTTTTT.

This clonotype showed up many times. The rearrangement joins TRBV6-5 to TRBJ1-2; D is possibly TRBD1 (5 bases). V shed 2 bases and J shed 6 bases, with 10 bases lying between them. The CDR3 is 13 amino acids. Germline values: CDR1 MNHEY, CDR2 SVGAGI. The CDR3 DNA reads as TGTGCCAGCAGTTACGGGACCCCGGATGGCTACACCTTC. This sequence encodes CASSYGTPDGYTF.

In nucleotides, the CDR3 is TGTGCCAGCAGCCTTCTAGCGGGGATGGGGTACAATGAGCAGTTCTTC. Translated, it gives CASSLLAGMGYNEQFF. V is TRBV7-3 and J is TRBJ2-1; TRBD2 matches 9 bases. Trimming removed 5 bases from V and 4 bases from J; junction bases left unmatched: 9. From germline, CDR1 is SGHTA and CDR2 FQGTGA. The CDR3 runs to 16 residues.

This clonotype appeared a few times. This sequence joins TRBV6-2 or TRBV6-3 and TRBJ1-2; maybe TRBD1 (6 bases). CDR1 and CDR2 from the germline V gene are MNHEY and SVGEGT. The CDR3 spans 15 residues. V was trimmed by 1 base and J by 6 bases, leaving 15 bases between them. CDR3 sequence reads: CASSYFRGGADGYTF. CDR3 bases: TGTGCCAGCAGTTACTTTCGAGGGGGAGCGGATGGCTACACCTTC.

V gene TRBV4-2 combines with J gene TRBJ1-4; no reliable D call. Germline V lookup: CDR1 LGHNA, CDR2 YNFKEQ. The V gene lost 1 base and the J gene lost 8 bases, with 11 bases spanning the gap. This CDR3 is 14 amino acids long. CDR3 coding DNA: TGTGCCAGCAGCCAAGGGGAAGGGTTGGAAAAACTGTTTTTT. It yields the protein CASSQGEGLEKLFF.

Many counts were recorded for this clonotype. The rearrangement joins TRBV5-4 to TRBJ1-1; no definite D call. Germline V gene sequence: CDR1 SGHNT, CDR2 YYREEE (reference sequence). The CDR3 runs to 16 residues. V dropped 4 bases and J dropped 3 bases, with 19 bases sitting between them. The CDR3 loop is CASSHKTGSKDTEAFF. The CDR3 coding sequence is TGTGCCAGCAGCCACAAGACCGGGAGCAAAGACACTGAAGCTTTCTTT.

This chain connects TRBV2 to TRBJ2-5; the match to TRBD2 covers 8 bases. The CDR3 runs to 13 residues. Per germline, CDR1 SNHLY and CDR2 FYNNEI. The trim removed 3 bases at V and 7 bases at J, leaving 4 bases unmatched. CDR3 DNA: TGTGCCAGCAGTGAGGGCAGCGGGGGGACCCAGTACTTC. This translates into CASSEGSGGTQYF. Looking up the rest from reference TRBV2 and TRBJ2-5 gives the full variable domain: EPEVTQTPSHQVTQMGQEVILRCVPISNHLYFYWYRQILGQKVEFLVSFYNNEISEKSEIFDDQFSVERPDGSNFTLKIRSTKLEDSAMYFCASSEGSGGTQYFGPGTRLLVL.

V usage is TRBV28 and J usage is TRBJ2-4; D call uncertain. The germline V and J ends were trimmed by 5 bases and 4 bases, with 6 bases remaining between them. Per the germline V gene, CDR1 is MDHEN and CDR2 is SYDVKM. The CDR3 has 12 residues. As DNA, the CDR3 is TGTGCCAGCAGTCCCCGAAAAAACATTCAGTACTTC. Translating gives CASSPRKNIQYF. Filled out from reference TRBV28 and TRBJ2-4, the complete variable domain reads DVKVTQSSRYLVKRTGEKVFLECVQDMDHENMFWYRQDPGLGLRLIYFSYDVKMKEKGDIPEGYSVSREKKERFSLILESASTNQTSMYLCASSPRKNIQYFGAGTRLSVL.